The clone carrying this T cell receptor (beta chain) was observed a handful of times. The record originates from a study of T-cell reconstitution after alpha-beta-depleted transplantation in children. The authors prepared the TCRbeta library with unique molecular identifiers. Via MiXCR, TCRdb re-called the PCR reads, giving one row per CDR3 protein. The repertoire includes approximately 980,000 distinct CDR3 sequences, roughly 29% of them detected once, and over 25% sits in the top ten. The V end lost 4 bases, the J end lost 4 bases, and 19 bases lay between the germline ends. The CDR3 loop spans 16 amino acids. Looked up from germline, CDR1 is LGHNA and CDR2 is YSLEER.

The specimen was PBMCs, mostly from graft donor cells, collected 360 days after TCRalphabeta/CD19-depleted stem cell transplant. The chain couples TRBV4-3 to TRBJ1-1, with D possibly matching TRBD1 (6 bases). This receptor was taken from a boy under two years old who had a stem cell transplant for SCID, so the T cells may come from the graft donor. The CDR3 sequence: CASSPHPQGVRTEAFF. DNA of the CDR3: TGCGCCAGCAGCCCCCACCCACAGGGAGTGCGCACTGAAGCTTTCTTT.